This T cell receptor (beta chain) was profiled in a study of control samples from healthy donors and cancer patients. The germline V gene encodes CDR1 SGHDT and CDR2 YYEEEE. The CDR3 spans 10 residues. TCRdb's copy holds only in-frame clones and misses some; the assay was immunoSEQ multiplex PCR. The sample includes 130,000 to 150,000 clones, more than 90% of them seen just once. The sequenced sample was blood. This rearrangement joins TRBV5-6 to TRBJ2-7, with a possible D match to TRBD1 (5 bases). The origin of this receptor is a man younger than 45 in good health. The CDR3 sequence: CEGISYEQYF. In nucleotides, the CDR3 is TGTGAGGGGATATCCTACGAGCAGTACTTC.